This section outlines one T cell receptor (beta chain) sequence together with its context. What it binds is not known. The sample belongs to a study of blood T cells in healthy people across ages. A second PCR of 7 to 11 cycles used a sample-barcoded 5' primer and a J-beta primer mix. Every cDNA was tagged by a template-switch adaptor with 12 random nucleotides. From the 5' RACE reads, TCRdb called clonotypes with MiXCR, one entry per CDR3 protein. The sample has just over 800,000 distinct CDR3 sequences, 62% seen once. Samples each had at least 5.5 micrograms of total RNA extracted. The study, taken as a whole, reports: In older individuals, TCR beta diversity per million T cells was lower, falling roughly linearly with age. Diversity was higher, and naive CD4+ cells more numerous, in long-lived donors than in aged donors.

The sequence was obtained from a man younger than 40 in good health. The sample comprised blood.

The CDR3 nucleotides are TGTGCCACCAGCAGGGGACAGGGCGAAAAACTGTTTTTT. Amino acids: CATSRGQGEKLFF. The rearrangement joins TRBV15 to TRBJ1-4; TRBD1 aligns across 9 bases. Germline CDR1 is LNHNV and CDR2 is YYDKDF (reference sequence). The CDR3 runs 13 residues. J gave up 8 bases and V 3 bases, and 1 base lay outside the gene matches.